Following are 11 T cell receptor beta chains from one sample sequenced in a study of shared clonotypes between healthy human individuals. Some clones are missing from TCRdb's copy, which holds only in-frame ones; the method was immunoSEQ multiplex PCR. The top ten clones hold approximately 0.4% of a sample with roughly 1,600,000 clones, approximately 98.5% of them seen once. The sequencing sample was made of naive CD4+ T cells sorted from blood. The subset is: CD45RA+ positively selected. These receptor sequences come from a man younger than 45 in good health.

Note on this clone: Additional DNA sequences in this sample encode the identical CDR3. V gene TRBV30 combines with J gene TRBJ2-3, with unresolved D. V was clipped by 2 bases and J by 0 bases, with 9 bases between them. The CDR3 sequence is 14 residues long. Germline loops: CDR1 GTSNPN, CDR2 SVGIG (reference sequence). CDR3 coding DNA: TGTGCCTGGAGTAGAATCCCCAGCACAGATACGCAGTATTTT. Protein product: CAWSRIPSTDTQYF.

The rearrangement links TRBV29-1 to TRBJ2-7, with 8 bases matching TRBD1. Germline V lookup: CDR1 SQVTM, CDR2 ANQGSEA. Losses at the gene ends were 2 bases for V and 6 bases for J; bases not matched to a gene: 6. The CDR3 length is 13 residues. The chain's CDR3 is CSVERQGAGEQYF. In nucleotides, the CDR3 is TGCAGCGTTGAACGTCAGGGGGCAGGCGAGCAGTACTTC.

This clone was picked up one time. The chain has TRBV18 and TRBJ2-1; 7 nucleotides align to TRBD1. This CDR3 comprises 16 residues. The germline gives CDR1 KGHSH, CDR2 LQKENI. V dropped 5 bases and J dropped 3; count of bases not matched to a gene: 10. In DNA, the CDR3 is TGTGCCAGCTCATCGTCCGGGACAGTGCGCTACAATGAGCAGTTCTTC. Its protein is CASSSSGTVRYNEQFF. The full variable domain, completed using reference TRBV18 and TRBJ2-1, is NAGVMQNPRHLVRRRGQEARLRCSPMKGHSHVYWYRQLPEEGLKFMVYLQKENIIDESGMPKERFSAEFPKEGPSILRIQQVVRGDSAAYFCASSSSGTVRYNEQFFGPGTRLTVL.

This rearrangement joins TRBV19 to TRBJ1-1, with 7 positions matching TRBD1. The CDR3 is 14 residues long. Germline V gives CDR1 LNHDA, CDR2 SQIVND (reference sequence). V was clipped by 3 bases and J by 10 bases; unmatched bases: 11. The CDR3 reads CASSITGQIRRAFF. CDR3 coding DNA: TGTGCCAGTAGTATCACGGGACAGATTCGAAGAGCTTTCTTT. Using reference TRBV19 and TRBJ1-1 for the parts outside the CDR3, the full variable domain is DGGITQSPKYLFRKEGQNVTLSCEQNLNHDAMYWYRQDPGQGLRLIYYSQIVNDFQKGDIAEGYSVSREKKESFPLTVTSAQKNPTAFYLCASSITGQIRRAFFGQGTRLTVV.

The chain is built from TRBV25-1 and TRBJ1-2, with D hard to call. V lost 1 base and J 0 bases, leaving 6 bases between the germline ends. Germline values: CDR1 MGHDK, CDR2 SYGVNS. The CDR3 runs 14 residues. CDR3 in DNA: TGTGCCAGCAGTGAATCAGCAGCTAACTATGGCTACACCTTC. As protein: CASSESAANYGYTF.

The V call is TRBV13, the J call TRBJ2-1; 7 bases map to TRBD1. J was trimmed by 5 bases and V by 6 bases; bases with no gene match: 7. Germline lookup yields CDR1 PRHDT and CDR2 FYEKMQ (reference sequence). The CDR3 is 14 amino acids. The CDR3 DNA sequence: TGTGCCAGCAGTACCCGACAGGGACACAATGAGCAGTTCTTC. Translating it yields CASSTRQGHNEQFF.

The chain recombines TRBV6-1 with TRBJ2-7, with D unclear. Germline-derived CDR1 and CDR2 are MNHNS and SASEGT. The CDR3 sequence is 15 residues long. With 0 bases removed from V and 3 bases from J, the gap between germline ends came to 12 bases. CDR3: CASSEAPRVHYEQYF. Here the CDR3 DNA reads TGTGCCAGCAGTGAAGCCCCCCGGGTCCACTACGAGCAGTACTTC.

The rearrangement uses TRBV28 and TRBJ2-1; the match to TRBD2 covers 10 bases. V shed 6 bases, J shed 5 bases, and the junction held 13 bases outside the gene matches. Germline V gene lookup returns CDR1 MDHEN and CDR2 SYDVKM. The CDR3 runs to 17 residues. In DNA form, the CDR3 reads TGTGCCAGCAGCCCCCGGCTAGGGACTAGCGACCACAATGAGCAGTTCTTC. Encoded protein: CASSPRLGTSDHNEQFF.

The chain links TRBV28 to TRBJ1-5; tentative D call: TRBD1 (5 bases). Germline lookup yields CDR1 MDHEN and CDR2 SYDVKM. The CDR3 has 15 amino acids. Trimming took 6 bases from V and 7 from J, leaving 19 bases between them. CDR3 sequence reads: CASSEAWGGSQPQHF. DNA for the CDR3: TGTGCCAGCAGCGAGGCGTGGGGGGGGAGCCAGCCCCAGCATTTT.

The V gene is TRBV5-6, the J gene TRBJ1-2; D remains ambiguous. Trimming shortened V by 2 bases and J by 8 bases, and 7 bases separated the two germline ends. From germline, CDR1 is SGHDT and CDR2 YYEEEE. This CDR3 has 11 amino acids. CDR3 in DNA: TGTGCCAGCAGCTTCACTGGGGGCTACACCTTC. Its translation: CASSFTGGYTF.

This rearrangement joins TRBV11-2 to TRBJ1-1, with unresolved D. Germline loops: CDR1 SGHAT, CDR2 FQNNGV. CDR3 length: 12 residues. The germline V and J ends were trimmed by 2 bases and 7 bases, with 8 bases remaining between them. The CDR3 DNA follows: TGTGCCAGCAGCTTAATCGACGGTGAAGCTTTCTTT. This encodes CASSLIDGEAFF.